This is a list of T cell receptor beta chains from one sample in a study of a mutant IDH1 vaccine in newly diagnosed glioma. The antigens of these receptors remain unknown. Clones were sequenced by immunoSEQ multiplex PCR, and TCRdb holds only the in-frame ones, with some missing. The sample contains over 30,000 clones, about three fifths of which appear only once. The starting material was PBMCs, obtained from a glioma patient whose treatment included an IDH1 peptide vaccine. Receptors originate from a woman between 18 and 30 years old with glioma. CDR3s include the opening cysteine and the closing phenylalanine or tryptophan. A D gene is named only where the DNA matches it firmly. Rows may omit the clone size; those that give it use once, few, many or a size class.

length: 17
size: few
V: TRBV4-1
J: TRBJ1-1
D: TRBD1
DNA: TGCGCCAGCAGCCAATCAAGCCCGGGACAGGGGAACACTGAAGCTTTCTTT
CDR3: CASSQSSPGQGNTEAFF

length: 13
size: .
V: TRBV28
J: TRBJ2-7
D: .
DNA: TGTGCCAGCAGTTTGGGCGGGACCTACGAGCAGTACTTC
CDR3: CASSLGGTYEQYF

length: 17
size: once
V: TRBV5-5
J: TRBJ2-1
D: TRBD1
DNA: TGTGCCAGCAGCGAGCTACAGGGGGCGGGGGCCTACAATGAGCAGTTCTTC
CDR3: CASSELQGAGAYNEQFF

length: 15
size: .
V: TRBV5-4
J: TRBJ2-5
D: TRBD2
DNA: TGTGCCAGCAGCTTGTATGGGGGAGGGAAAGAGACCCAGTACTTC
CDR3: CASSLYGGGKETQYF

length: 13
size: .
V: TRBV28
J: TRBJ1-2
D: .
DNA: TGTGCCAGCAGCCCGGGACATTACTATGGCTACACCTTC
CDR3: CASSPGHYYGYTF

length: 16
size: .
V: TRBV28
J: TRBJ2-3
D: TRBD1
DNA: TGTGCCAGCAGTTTACGGTGGGACAGGGGGGCAGATACGCAGTATTTT
CDR3: CASSLRWDRGADTQYF

length: 15
size: .
V: TRBV7-2
J: TRBJ2-3
D: TRBD1
DNA: TGTGCCAGCAGGCAAACAGGGGAGTCATTAGATACGCAGTATTTT
CDR3: CASRQTGESLDTQYF

length: 15
size: .
V: TRBV7-2
J: TRBJ1-2
D: TRBD1
DNA: TGTGCCAGCAGCTTAGCTATAAGACAGGGTTATGGCTACACCTTC
CDR3: CASSLAIRQGYGYTF

length: 14
size: .
V: TRBV2
J: TRBJ2-3
D: TRBD2
DNA: TGTGCCAGCGAGGAGCGGGGGGTGGCAGATACGCAGTATTTT
CDR3: CASEERGVADTQYF

length: 12
size: few
V: TRBV30
J: TRBJ2-1
D: .
DNA: TGTGCCTGGAGTGGGTATTCCAATGAGCAGTTCTTC
CDR3: CAWSGYSNEQFF

length: 14
size: .
V: TRBV6-1
J: TRBJ2-7
D: TRBD1
DNA: TGTGCCAGCAGTGGGGGACAGGCGCCCTACGAGCAGTACTTC
CDR3: CASSGGQAPYEQYF

length: 19
size: .
V: TRBV5-1
J: TRBJ2-2
D: TRBD2
DNA: TGCGCCAGCACGACGCAAATCCGACTAGCGGGAGGGCCTGAGGGGGAGCTGTTTTTT
CDR3: CASTTQIRLAGGPEGELFF

length: 15
size: .
V: TRBV7-9
J: TRBJ1-5
D: .
DNA: TGTGCCAGCAGCTTAGAGGGTAGTAGCAATCAGCCCCAGCATTTT
CDR3: CASSLEGSSNQPQHF

length: 13
size: .
V: TRBV4-1
J: TRBJ2-7
D: .
DNA: TGCGCCAGCAGCCATTCCCCCTCTTACGAGCAGTACTTC
CDR3: CASSHSPSYEQYF

length: 13
size: .
V: TRBV30
J: TRBJ2-7
D: .
DNA: TGTGCCTGGAGTGTAGTAACAGGTTGGGAGCAGTACTTC
CDR3: CAWSVVTGWEQYF

length: 17
size: .
V: TRBV23-1
J: TRBJ2-6
D: .
DNA: TGCGCCAGCAGTCGGATGAGACGGCCCTCTGGGGCCAACGTCCTGACTTTC
CDR3: CASSRMRRPSGANVLTF

length: 15
size: .
V: TRBV7-3
J: TRBJ2-5
D: TRBD2
DNA: TGTGCCAGCAGCTTAATGCCTAGCGGCCAAGAGACCCAGTACTTC
CDR3: CASSLMPSGQETQYF

length: 15
size: once
V: TRBV5-6
J: TRBJ2-1
D: TRBD2
DNA: TGTGCCAGCAGCGTGACTAGCGGGAGGCGCAATGAGCAGTTCTTC
CDR3: CASSVTSGRRNEQFF

length: 14
size: few
V: TRBV5-1
J: TRBJ2-1
D: .
DNA: TGCGCCAGCAGCTTGGCTCTAGCGAGCAATGAGCAGTTCTTC
CDR3: CASSLALASNEQFF

length: 15
size: .
V: TRBV14
J: TRBJ1-1
D: .
DNA: TGTGCCAGCAGCCAAGGGGGGTCTATGAACACTGAAGCTTTCTTT
CDR3: CASSQGGSMNTEAFF

length: 18
size: once
V: TRBV5-4
J: TRBJ2-3
D: TRBD2
DNA: TGTGCCAGCAACGGGGGGACTAGCGGGAGCGCAGGGGTTGGTGGGCAGTATTTT
CDR3: CASNGGTSGSAGVGGQYF

length: 15
size: .
V: TRBV7-9
J: TRBJ2-4
D: .
DNA: TGTGCCAGCAGCGATGAAGCGGTAGCCAAAAACATTCAGTACTTC
CDR3: CASSDEAVAKNIQYF

length: 13
size: .
V: TRBV7-2
J: TRBJ1-3
D: .
DNA: TGTGCCAGCAGGATGGTAGGGGGAAACACCATATATTTT
CDR3: CASRMVGGNTIYF